The T cell receptor (beta chain) described here comes from a study of graft-versus-host responses after intestinal transplantation. Across the study: Anti-thymocyte globulin was used for induction in all recipients, who then took tacrolimus and steroids for about 3 years. Study outcomes and limitations: Association was observed between peak circulating GvH clone levels and early post-transplant HvG declines.

This table comes from immunoSEQ multiplex PCR, and its TCRdb copy is limited to in-frame clones, with some not included. Of about 78,000 clones detected, roughly 91% appear once; the ten largest clones hold around 8%. For this clone: Its antigen remains unidentified.

V dropped 1 base and J dropped 11 bases, with 13 bases sitting between them. This CDR3 comprises 14 residues. CDR1 and CDR2 (germline): SGHKS, YYEKEE (reference sequence). Sequenced here: unstimulated CD8+ T cells sorted from spleen or lymph node cells, sampled before transplant. V usage is TRBV5-5 and J usage is TRBJ2-6; D remains ambiguous. This receptor was obtained from a human donor who was the organ donor for an intestinal transplant. CDR3 residues: CASSLLRATDVLTF. The CDR3 nucleotides read TGTGCCAGCAGCTTGCTTAGGGCCACCGACGTCCTGACTTTC.